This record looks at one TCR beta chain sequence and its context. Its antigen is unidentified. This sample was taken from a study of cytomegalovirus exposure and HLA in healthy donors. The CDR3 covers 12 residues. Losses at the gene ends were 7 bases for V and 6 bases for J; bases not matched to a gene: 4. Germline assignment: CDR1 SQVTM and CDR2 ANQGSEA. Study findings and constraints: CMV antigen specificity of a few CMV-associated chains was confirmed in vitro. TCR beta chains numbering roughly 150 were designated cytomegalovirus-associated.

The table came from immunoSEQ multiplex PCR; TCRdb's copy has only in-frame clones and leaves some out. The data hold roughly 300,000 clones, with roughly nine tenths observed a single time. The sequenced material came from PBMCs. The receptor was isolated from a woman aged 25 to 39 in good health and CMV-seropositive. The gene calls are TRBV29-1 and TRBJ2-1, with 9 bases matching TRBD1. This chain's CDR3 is CSAGTGLNEQFF. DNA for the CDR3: TGCAGCGCCGGGACAGGGCTCAATGAGCAGTTCTTC.